The count of the clone carrying this TCR beta chain is one. What it recognizes is unknown. The method was immunoSEQ multiplex PCR; TCRdb's version includes in-frame clones alone and lacks a portion of them. The sample lists about 6,100 clones, 81% occurring once. The entry originates in a study of T cell clones after liver transplantation. Study details: A pre-transplant mixed lymphocyte reaction with TCRbeta sequencing defined graft-donor-reactive clones followed in post-transplant blood. Pre-transplant mixed lymphocyte reactions yielded third-party-reactive TCRbeta sequences as comparators for graft-donor-reactive sequences.

Study-wide results and limits: Small, mixed patient groups and varying post-transplant times limit these conclusions. Rather than being deleted, graft donor-reactive T cells may have moved into the graft.

This sequence originates from a human donor who received a liver transplant. The sample consisted of CD8+ T cells from blood, taken before liver transplant.

The CDR3 DNA reads as TGTGCCCACGGGGGGGGGCCCCCGAATACGCAGTATTTT. It is translated as CAHGGGPPNTQYF. The V and J genes are TRBV2 and TRBJ2-3; 8 nucleotides line up with TRBD2. Germline V gene data show CDR1 as SNHLY and CDR2 as FYNNEI. This CDR3 contains 13 residues. The junction had 11 bases not matched to a gene; V was cut back by 11 bases and J by 7 bases.